The text below deals with one T cell receptor beta chain. Its antigen remains unknown. In TCRdb, the 5' RACE reads were re-called with MiXCR into one record per CDR3 protein. The sample records roughly 440,000 distinct CDR3 sequences, roughly a sixth being singletons. These data are taken from a study of CD8 T cells in ankylosing spondylitis. Germline-derived CDR1 and CDR2 are SGHKS and YYEKEE (reference sequence). V was cut by 4 bases and J by 4 bases, with 14 bases left in between. This CDR3 is built from 14 residues. Regarding the study as a whole: Both synovial fluid and blood in reactive arthritis had previously been reported to carry some motif variants. Disease-linked clones were reportedly significantly enriched in matched ankylosing spondylitis synovial fluid. Ankylosing spondylitis blood appeared to be characterized by a TCR beta motif of about eight highly homologous variants.

Sequencing used blood, either unsorted or a sorted T cell fraction (not recorded which). The TCR was taken from a male donor with ankylosing spondylitis. The rearrangement uses TRBV5-5 and TRBJ2-5; possible D gene TRBD1, 5 bases. CDR3 DNA sequence: TGTGCCAGCAGCCCCAATAGGGGCGGAGAGACCCAGTACTTC. Encoded protein: CASSPNRGGETQYF.